This T cell receptor beta chain was retrieved from a study of T cell responses to AZD1222 COVID-19 vaccine. General study results and limits: Spike-spanning, vaccine-associated CD4 TCRs were dominant at 160-218 and 743-854.

Worth noting for this clone: Its antigen remains unknown.

This table comes from immunoSEQ multiplex PCR, and its TCRdb copy is limited to in-frame clones, with some not included. The sample includes fewer than 120,000 clones, 65% to 85% of them seen just once. Germline values: CDR1 SEHNR, CDR2 FQNEAQ (reference sequence). V lost 2 bases and J lost 8, with 15 bases in between. This CDR3 has 15 amino acids. The chain couples TRBV7-9 to TRBJ1-4; perhaps TRBD1 as D (5 bases). Source: peripheral blood, taken on day 0 of AZD1222 vaccination. The receptor's source is an adult in good health. The CDR3 protein is CASSLSRAMAEKLFF. For the CDR3, the DNA is TGTGCCAGCAGCTTAAGCAGGGCGATGGCGGAAAAACTGTTTTTT. The whole variable domain, filled in from reference TRBV7-9 and TRBJ1-4, reads DTGVSQNPRHKITKRGQNVTFRCDPISEHNRLYWYRQTLGQGPEFLTYFQNEAQLEKSRLLSDRFSAERPKGSFSTLEIQRTEQGDSAMYLCASSLSRAMAEKLFFGSGTQLSVL.